The 21 T cell receptor beta chains given below trace back to one sample, sequenced in a study of CD8 T cells in ankylosing spondylitis. Using its own MiXCR run on the 5' RACE reads, TCRdb lists one record per CDR3 protein. The repertoire holds roughly 150,000 distinct CDR3 sequences, with 7% to 8% as singletons. Specimen: blood, either unsorted or a sorted T cell fraction (not recorded which). These receptors were collected from a female donor with ankylosing spondylitis or in good health (not recorded which).

This clonotype occurred many times. The rearrangement links TRBV12-3 or TRBV12-4 to TRBJ2-3; D may be TRBD1 (6 bases). Trimming shortened V by 5 bases and J by 5 bases, and 17 bases separated the two germline ends. The CDR3 extends over 15 amino acids. CDR3 bases: TGTGCCAGCAGTCCATCAGGGGTTGGGGGAGATACGCAGTATTTT. Translating it yields CASSPSGVGGDTQYF.

This clonotype was detected ten times or more. V and J are TRBV9 and TRBJ2-2; D not certain. Per the germline V gene, CDR1 is SGDLS and CDR2 is YYNGEE. The CDR3 is 15 amino acids. The germline V and J ends were trimmed by 1 base and 1 base, with 8 bases remaining between them. This CDR3 reads CASSVLSGNTGELFF. CDR3 DNA: TGTGCCAGCAGCGTACTTTCAGGGAACACCGGGGAGCTGTTTTTT.

This clonotype was observed at least ten times. DNA of the CDR3: TGTGCCAGCAGCTTCGGATCGAACACCGGGGAGCTGTTTTTT. Its protein is CASSFGSNTGELFF. The rearrangement uses TRBV5-6 and TRBJ2-2, with no clear D. Germline V gene lookup returns CDR1 SGHDT and CDR2 YYEEEE. Trimming pared 2 bases from V and 0 bases from J, leaving 5 bases between. CDR3 length: 14 residues. Looking up the rest from reference TRBV5-6 and TRBJ2-2 gives the full variable domain: DAGVTQSPTHLIKTRGQQVTLRCSPKSGHDTVSWYQQALGQGPQFIFQYYEEEERQRGNFPDRFSGHQFPNYSSELNVNALLLGDSALYLCASSFGSNTGELFFGEGSRLTVL.

This clonotype was detected many times. V and J are TRBV4-1 and TRBJ1-5; D remains ambiguous. The V gene's germline CDR1 is MGHRA and CDR2 YSYEKL. Trimming shortened V by 1 base and J by 4 bases, and 11 bases separated the two germline ends. The length of the CDR3 is 15 residues. This CDR3 reads CASSQVFLGNQPQHF. The CDR3 region has the DNA TGCGCCAGCAGCCAAGTATTTCTGGGGAATCAGCCCCAGCATTTT.

With regard to this clonotype: Possible read error: a much larger clone is one base away. The genes are TRBV28 and TRBJ1-2; 8 nucleotides match TRBD1. V dropped 7 bases and J dropped 10; count of bases not matched to a gene: 11. The CDR3 extends over 13 amino acids. Germline lookup yields CDR1 MDHEN and CDR2 SYDVKM. CDR3 amino acids: CASKKDREDTYTF. The CDR3 DNA is TGTGCCAGCAAAAAGGACAGGGAGGACACCTACACCTTC.

The rearrangement joins TRBV4-3 to TRBJ1-1, with no clear D. This CDR3 has 14 residues. Trimming removed 0 bases from V and 6 bases from J, with 11 bases in between. Germline CDR1 is LGHNA and CDR2 is YSLEER. DNA of the CDR3: TGCGCCAGCAGCCAAGAACTACGGGGAGCTGAAGCTTTCTTT. Protein sequence: CASSQELRGAEAFF.

This clonotype was counted at least ten times. V is TRBV20-1 and J is TRBJ2-1; 11 bases align to TRBD2. The germline gives CDR1 DFQATT, CDR2 SNEGSKA (reference sequence). The CDR3 is made up of 17 amino acids. The junction had 6 bases not matched to a gene; V was cut back by 2 bases and J by 0 bases. Written as DNA, the CDR3 is TGCAGTGCTAGATCTGTAGCGGGGGGGAGCTCCTACAATGAGCAGTTCTTC. This translates into CSARSVAGGSSYNEQFF.

This clonotype was counted at least ten times. The chain recombines TRBV3-1 with TRBJ2-2; D gene uncertain. The CDR3 is 12 amino acids. The V end lost 1 base, the J end lost 9 bases, and 6 bases lay between the germline ends. Germline assignment: CDR1 LGHDT and CDR2 YNNKEL (reference sequence). CDR3: CASSQANWELFF. CDR3 DNA sequence: TGTGCCAGCAGCCAAGCAAACTGGGAGCTGTTTTTT.

The rearrangement links TRBV5-1 to TRBJ2-7, with TRBD2 as a possible D gene (6 bases). V gave up 0 bases and J gave up 0 bases, with 10 bases separating them. The CDR3 extends over 15 amino acids. Germline V gene lookup returns CDR1 SGHRS and CDR2 YFSETQ. CDR3 sequence reads: CASSLGYGSSYEQYF. CDR3 coding DNA: TGCGCCAGCAGCTTGGGGTACGGGAGCTCCTACGAGCAGTACTTC.

In this sample, this clonotype turned up many times. The chain joins TRBV12-3 or TRBV12-4 to TRBJ1-2; TRBD1 matches at 9 bases. V shed 6 bases, J shed 4 bases, and the junction held 3 bases outside the gene matches. The CDR3 length is 13 residues. CDR3 sequence (DNA): TGTGCCAGCAGATCGGGACAGGGCTATGGCTACACCTTC. Translated: CASRSGQGYGYTF.

This clonotype was counted ten times or more. J is TRBJ2-1 and V is TRBV4-3; D might be TRBD1 (5 bases). The V end was cut by 0 bases, the J end by 7 bases, with 16 bases between. The germline V gene encodes CDR1 LGHNA and CDR2 YSLEER. The CDR3 totals 16 residues. CDR3 residues: CASSQEWGVGLNEQFF. The CDR3 DNA reads as TGCGCCAGCAGCCAAGAATGGGGCGTTGGTTTGAATGAGCAGTTCTTC.

This clonotype was observed many times. The V call is TRBV2, the J call TRBJ2-4; maybe TRBD1 (5 bases). V was shortened by 7 bases and J by 8 bases, with 12 bases between the two germline ends. Germline CDR1 SNHLY, CDR2 FYNNEI. The length of the CDR3 is 12 residues. DNA of the CDR3: TGTGCCAGCATGCAGGGTTCCGACATTCAGTACTTC. Protein: CASMQGSDIQYF.

The sample holds many counts of this clonotype. This chain uses TRBV29-1 with TRBJ2-5; D is tentatively TRBD1 or TRBD2 (5 bases each). V lost 2 bases and J lost 4, with 14 bases in between. This CDR3 is 14 amino acids long. Looked up from germline, CDR1 is SQVTM and CDR2 is ANQGSEA. In nucleotides, the CDR3 is TGCAGCGTTGAATGGGGAGTTGGGGGAGAGACCCAGTACTTC. It codes for CSVEWGVGGETQYF.

In this sample, this clonotype turned up many times. The chain joins TRBV12-3 or TRBV12-4 to TRBJ2-2; 7 bases align to TRBD1. The CDR3 spans 16 residues. The ends lost 2 bases at V and 4 bases at J; junction bases unmatched: 7. CDR3 sequence (DNA): TGTGCCAGCAGTTTAATCCCAGGGGGTCCCACCGGGGAGCTGTTTTTT. Amino acids: CASSLIPGGPTGELFF.

The chain couples TRBV6-1 to TRBJ2-7, with TRBD1 identical over 9 bases. CDR1 and CDR2 from the germline V gene are MNHNS and SASEGT. The CDR3 extends over 14 amino acids. V lost 6 bases, J lost 5 bases, and 8 bases stayed unmatched. CDR3 region: CASRLGQGSDEQYF. The CDR3 nucleotides read TGTGCCAGCAGGCTTGGACAGGGGAGCGACGAGCAGTACTTC.

The rearrangement links TRBV15 to TRBJ2-2, with D possibly being TRBD1 or TRBD2 (5 bases each). The length of the CDR3 is 16 residues. Germline CDR1 LNHNV, CDR2 YYDKDF (reference sequence). Trimming took 3 bases from V and 0 from J, leaving 11 bases between them. CDR3 DNA: TGTGCCACCAGCAGGGAGGACATCGCGAACACCGGGGAGCTGTTTTTT. This encodes CATSREDIANTGELFF. The full variable domain, rest sourced from reference TRBV15 and TRBJ2-2, is DAMVIQNPRYQVTQFGKPVTLSCSQTLNHNVMYWYQQKSSQAPKLLFHYYDKDFNNEADTPDNFQSRRPNTSFCFLDIRSPGLGDTAMYLCATSREDIANTGELFFGEGSRLTVL.

In its sample, this clonotype was seen many times. The CDR3 region is CATSERTGGELFF. The CDR3 nucleotides read TGTGCCACCAGTGAAAGGACGGGCGGGGAGCTGTTTTTT. The chain employs TRBV24-1 and TRBJ2-2; D not certain. The CDR3 extends over 13 amino acids. Germline CDR1 and CDR2: KGHDR and SFDVKD. V lost 4 bases to trimming and J lost 7 bases, with 9 bases between them.

This clonotype has at least ten counts. The rearrangement uses TRBV12-3 or TRBV12-4 and TRBJ2-6; tentatively, D is TRBD1 (5 bases). This CDR3 has 18 amino acids. The V and J ends lost 3 bases and 4 bases respectively, with 19 bases between them. CDR3 sequence: CASSFVVGQGSGANVLTF. CDR3 nucleotide sequence: TGTGCCAGCAGTTTCGTTGTGGGTCAGGGTTCCGGGGCCAACGTCCTGACTTTC.

This clonotype was counted many times. The rearrangement links TRBV20-1 to TRBJ2-1; D remains ambiguous. This CDR3 comprises 14 residues. V lost 2 bases and J 2 bases, leaving 10 bases between the germline ends. Germline values: CDR1 DFQATT, CDR2 SNEGSKA (reference sequence). CDR3 residues: CSARSTRTYNEQFF. DNA for the CDR3: TGCAGTGCTAGATCAACCAGGACCTACAATGAGCAGTTCTTC.

This clonotype appeared a few times. The chain recombines TRBV29-1 with TRBJ2-2; tentative D call: TRBD1 (5 bases). CDR1 and CDR2 from the germline V gene are SQVTM and ANQGSEA. There are 14 residues in the CDR3. The CDR3 here is CSVQAGLHTGELFF. The DNA of the CDR3 is TGCAGTGTCCAGGCAGGGCTACACACCGGGGAGCTGTTTTTT.

This clonotype occurred many times. The chain links TRBV28 to TRBJ2-5; TRBD2 matches at 8 bases. The V gene end was trimmed by 5 bases and the J gene end by 5 bases; junction bases not matched to a gene: 7. Germline assignment: CDR1 MDHEN and CDR2 SYDVKM. The CDR3 spans 14 residues. CDR3 nucleotides: TGTGCCAGCAGTCCCCACCGCGGGGGGGAGACCCAGTACTTC. As protein: CASSPHRGGETQYF.